Sequencing of this T cell receptor (beta chain) was carried out in a study of shared clonotypes between healthy human individuals. Whole-study results and caveats: For naive CD4 cells, around 5.1% of clonotypes were shared across a handful of donors.

Donors comprised healthy HIV-negative adults lacking recent acute infections or vaccinations. CD4+ cells underwent separation, giving CD45RA+ naive and CD45RA-negative memory subsets. Trimming pared 0 bases from V and 4 bases from J, leaving 11 bases between. Germline CDR1 is SGHRS and CDR2 is YFSETQ. CDR3 length equals 15 residues. Using immunoSEQ multiplex PCR, the repertoire was profiled, and TCRdb retains in-frame clones only, with some absent. Of 550,000 to 700,000 clones listed, about 80% were seen once; the top ten hold around 2%. For this clone: Its antigen remains unidentified.

This TCR was sampled from a woman aged 25 to 39 in good health. V usage is TRBV5-1 and J usage is TRBJ2-1; no clear D. Material for sequencing was memory CD4+ T cells sorted from blood. Subset denoted: CD45RA-negative fraction. The CDR3 nucleotides are TGCGCCAGCAGCTTGGACAGACAAGAGTACAATGAGCAGTTCTTC. Translation gives CASSLDRQEYNEQFF.